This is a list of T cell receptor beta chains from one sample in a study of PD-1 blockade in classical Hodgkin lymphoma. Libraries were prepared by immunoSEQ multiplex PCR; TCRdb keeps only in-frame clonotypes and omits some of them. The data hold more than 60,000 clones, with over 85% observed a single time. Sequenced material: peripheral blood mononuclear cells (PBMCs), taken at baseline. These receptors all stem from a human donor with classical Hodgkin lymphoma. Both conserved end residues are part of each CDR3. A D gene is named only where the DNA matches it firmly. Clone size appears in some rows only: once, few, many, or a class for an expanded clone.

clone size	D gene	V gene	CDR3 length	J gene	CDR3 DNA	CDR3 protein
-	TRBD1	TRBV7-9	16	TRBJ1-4	TGTGCCAGCAGCCAGCGGGAGGGGGCCGGGGGAGAAAAACTGTTTTTT	CASSQREGAGGEKLFF
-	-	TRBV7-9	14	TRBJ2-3	TGTGCCAGCAGCTTAGCCAGGGTTGGAGATACGCAGTATTTT	CASSLARVGDTQYF
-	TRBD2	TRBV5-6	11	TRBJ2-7	TGTGCCAGCAGCTCTAAAGGGACTACGGACTTC	CASSSKGTTDF
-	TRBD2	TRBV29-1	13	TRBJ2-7	TGCAGCGTTGACCTTGCGGGGGCCTACGAGCAGTACTTC	CSVDLAGAYEQYF
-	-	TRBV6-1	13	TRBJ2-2	TGTGCCAGCAGACCTAGGGAAACCGGGGAGCTGTTTTTT	CASRPRETGELFF
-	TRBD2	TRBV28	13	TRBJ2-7	TGTGCCTGCGGTACTAGCGGGAAAAACGAGCAGTACTTC	CACGTSGKNEQYF
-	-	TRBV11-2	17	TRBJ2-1	TGTGCCAGCAGCTTAGGAGAGGGAGGGGGCGGCTTTAATGAGCAGTTCTTC	CASSLGEGGGGFNEQFF
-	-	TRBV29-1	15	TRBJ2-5	TGCAGCGTTGGTCCCCTAGGGCCCCAACAGGGGACCCAGTACTTC	CSVGPLGPQQGTQYF
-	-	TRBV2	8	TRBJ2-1	TGTGCCAGCCCAACGAGGTTCTTC	CASPTRFF
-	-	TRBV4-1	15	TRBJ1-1	TGCGCCAGCAGCCAAGAGGAACGGCCGAACACTGAAGCTTTCTTT	CASSQEERPNTEAFF
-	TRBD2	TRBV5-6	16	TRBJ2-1	TGTGCCAGCAGCCCCTTGGGGGGGAGCTCCTACAATGAGCAGTTCTTC	CASSPLGGSSYNEQFF
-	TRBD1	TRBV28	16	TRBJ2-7	TGTGCCAGCAGAAGGACAGGGGGCATGAGAGGATACGAGCAGTACTTC	CASRRTGGMRGYEQYF
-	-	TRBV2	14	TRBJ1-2	TGTGCCACGGCTCGACAGCCCTCAAGCAATGGCTACACCTTC	CATARQPSSNGYTF
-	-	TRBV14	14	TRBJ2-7	TGTGCCAGCAGCCAAGATGGGCAGCCCTACGAGCAGTACTTC	CASSQDGQPYEQYF
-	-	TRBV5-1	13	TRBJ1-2	TGCGCCAGCCTCCTCCCCTCTAACTATGGCTACACCTTC	CASLLPSNYGYTF
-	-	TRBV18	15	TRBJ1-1	TGTGCCAGCTTAGAGGGGACAAACATGAACACTGAAGCTTTCTTT	CASLEGTNMNTEAFF
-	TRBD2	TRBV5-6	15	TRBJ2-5	TGTGCCAGCAGCTTGGGACTAGCGGGGGGGGAGACCCAGTACTTC	CASSLGLAGGETQYF
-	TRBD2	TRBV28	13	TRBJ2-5	TGTGCCAGCAGTTTAAGCGGGGGTGAGACCCAGTACTTC	CASSLSGGETQYF
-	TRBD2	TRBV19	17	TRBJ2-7	TGTGCCAGTAGTGCAGCTAGGCAAGCGGGAGGGCCTTACGAGCAGTACTTC	CASSAARQAGGPYEQYF
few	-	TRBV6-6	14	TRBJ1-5	TGTGCCAGCAGACCCGGGACGAACAATCAGCCCCAGCATTTT	CASRPGTNNQPQHF
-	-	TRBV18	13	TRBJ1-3	TGTGCCAGCTCACAAGGCTCTGGAAACACCATATATTTT	CASSQGSGNTIYF
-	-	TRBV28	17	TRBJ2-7	TGTGCCAGCAGTTTAGGTAAACAGGGACGTACTATTTACGAGCAGTACTTC	CASSLGKQGRTIYEQYF
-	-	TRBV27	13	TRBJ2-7	TGTGCCAGCAGCGGGGCCGGATCCTACGAGCAGTACTTC	CASSGAGSYEQYF
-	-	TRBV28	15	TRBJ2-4	TGTGCCAGCAGTTTGGGGACTCCCGTCGCGAACATTCAGTACTTC	CASSLGTPVANIQYF
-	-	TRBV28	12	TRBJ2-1	TGTGCCAGCAGTCTTGCGTGGAATGAGCAGTTCTTC	CASSLAWNEQFF
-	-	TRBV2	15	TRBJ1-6	TGTGCCAGCAGTGAAGGTGTAGGGGATGGTTCACCCCTCCACTTT	CASSEGVGDGSPLHF
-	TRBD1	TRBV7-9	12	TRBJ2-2	TGTGCCAGTGGACAGGGTGCCGGGGAGCTGTTTTTT	CASGQGAGELFF
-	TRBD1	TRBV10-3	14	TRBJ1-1	TGTGCCATCAGTGAGGGGACAGGGAGGACTGAAGCTTTCTTT	CAISEGTGRTEAFF
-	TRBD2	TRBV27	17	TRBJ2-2	TGTGCCAGCAGAGCAACTAGCGGAAGATCGAACACCGGGGAGCTGTTTTTT	CASRATSGRSNTGELFF
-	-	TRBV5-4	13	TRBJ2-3	TGTGCCAGCAGCTTGGGTAGCACAGATACGCAGTATTTT	CASSLGSTDTQYF
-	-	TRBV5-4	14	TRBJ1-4	TGTGCCAGCAGCTTGGGTGGGTCGAATGAAAAACTGTTTTTT	CASSLGGSNEKLFF
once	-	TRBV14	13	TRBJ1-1	TGTACCAGCAGGACGGCCGGGTTTACTGAAGCTTTCTTT	CTSRTAGFTEAFF
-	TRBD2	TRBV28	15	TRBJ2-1	TGTGCCAGCAGTTCTCTAGCGGGAGAACAGAATGAGCAGTTCTTC	CASSSLAGEQNEQFF
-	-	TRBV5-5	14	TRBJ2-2	TGTGCCAGCAGCCCGCTGGATGAAAAGGGGGAGCTGTTTTTT	CASSPLDEKGELFF
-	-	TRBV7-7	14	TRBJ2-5	TGTGCTAGCAGCAAACGGACAAAGGAAGAGACCCAGTACTTC	CASSKRTKEETQYF
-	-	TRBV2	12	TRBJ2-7	TGTGCCAGCAGTGCCCAGAGCTACGAGCAGTACTTC	CASSAQSYEQYF
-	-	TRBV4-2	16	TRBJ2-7	TGTGCCAGCAGCCACGAATGGACAGACTTCGGTTACGAGCAGTACTTC	CASSHEWTDFGYEQYF
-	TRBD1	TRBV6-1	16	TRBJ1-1	TGTGCCAGCAGTGAACTATTAGGGACAGGGAAGACTGAAGCTTTCTTT	CASSELLGTGKTEAFF
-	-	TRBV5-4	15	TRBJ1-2	TGTGCCAGCAGCTTGTCCCAGGCCAAGAGCTATGGCTACACCTTC	CASSLSQAKSYGYTF
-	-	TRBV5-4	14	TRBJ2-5	TGTGCCAGCAGCGGGGGACACGGACAAGAGACCCAGTACTTC	CASSGGHGQETQYF
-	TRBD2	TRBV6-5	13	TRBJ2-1	TGTGCCAGCATGGGGAGCGGGGGGCGTGAGCAGTTCTTC	CASMGSGGREQFF
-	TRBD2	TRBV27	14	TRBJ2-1	TGTGCCACCGAGCGGGGGGGCCCCTCCAATGAGCAGTTCTTC	CATERGGPSNEQFF
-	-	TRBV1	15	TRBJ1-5	TGCACCAGCAGTCACAGGAAAGAGGCAAATCAGCCCCAGCATTTT	CTSSHRKEANQPQHF
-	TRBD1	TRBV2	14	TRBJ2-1	TGTGCCAGCCGCAGGGGGAACTCCTACAATGAGCAGTTCTTC	CASRRGNSYNEQFF
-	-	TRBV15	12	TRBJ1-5	TGTGCCACCAGCAGAGAAAATCAGCCCCAGCATTTT	CATSRENQPQHF
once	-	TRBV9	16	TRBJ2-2	TGTGCCAGCAGCGTTGCCGGGACCGAGAACACCGGGGAGCTGTTTTTT	CASSVAGTENTGELFF
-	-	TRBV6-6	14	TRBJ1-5	TGTGCCAGCAGAACAGGCTTTAGCAATCAGCCCCAGCATTTT	CASRTGFSNQPQHF
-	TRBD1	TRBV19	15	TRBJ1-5	TGTGCCACCACCACAGGGGGCGCAGGCAATCAGCCCCAGCATTTT	CATTTGGAGNQPQHF
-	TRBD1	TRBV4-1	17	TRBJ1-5	TGCGCCAGCAGCCGACTCGGGACAGATTATAGCAATCAGCCCCAGCATTTT	CASSRLGTDYSNQPQHF
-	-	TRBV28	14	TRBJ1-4	TGTGCCAGCAGTTCCCCGGGACTTTCGGAAAAACTGTTTTTT	CASSSPGLSEKLFF
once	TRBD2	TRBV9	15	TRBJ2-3	TGTGCCAGCAGCGTAAGGGGCGGGAGCCCAGATACGCAGTATTTT	CASSVRGGSPDTQYF
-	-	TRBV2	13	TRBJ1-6	TGTGCCAGCAGTGAGGAGGCAAATTCACCCCTCCACTTT	CASSEEANSPLHF
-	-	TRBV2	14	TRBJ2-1	TGTGCCAGCAGTGACGGGGATTCCTACAATGAGCAGTTCTTC	CASSDGDSYNEQFF
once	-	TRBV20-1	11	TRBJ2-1	TGCAGTGCAGACTCCTACAATGAGCAGTTCTTC	CSADSYNEQFF
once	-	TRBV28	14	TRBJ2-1	TGTGCCAGCAGTTTCGAGAGCTCCTACAATGAGCAGTTCTTC	CASSFESSYNEQFF